Listed here are 29 T cell receptor beta chains from one sample, sequenced in a study of spatial heterogeneity in lung cancer. Findings and limits, study-wide: Higher tumor mutation counts went along with higher counts of expanded intratumoral alpha and beta TCRs.

One entry per CDR3 protein, called by TCRdb with MiXCR from the 5' RACE reads. The sample has more than 6,500 distinct CDR3 sequences, approximately 12% seen once. The sample's time point: sample taken at primary tumor resection. What these receptors recognize is not known. The sequences come from lung tumor tissue, collected at surgery. These receptors all come from a male donor with early-stage non-small cell lung cancer.

By frequency in the sample, this clonotype is medium-sized. The library was built for alpha chains, so this beta chain is an off-target read and its size means little. The chain combines TRBV6-5 with TRBJ2-3; D could derive from TRBD1 or TRBD2 (5 bases each). Germline assignment: CDR1 MNHEY and CDR2 SVGAGI. V lost 2 bases to trimming and J lost 6 bases, with 12 bases between them. The CDR3 consists of 14 residues. The DNA of the CDR3 is TGTGCCAGCAGTTACCGCGAGGGGCGGGATACGCAGTATTTT. The encoded protein is CASSYREGRDTQYF.

On this clonotype: This beta chain appears as a stray read in a library generated for alpha chains; its size is not informative. The genes are TRBV20-1 and TRBJ2-1; 11 bases line up with TRBD2. J was trimmed by 9 bases and V by 5 bases; bases with no gene match: 9. The CDR3 has 14 residues. In germline, CDR1 is DFQATT, CDR2 SNEGSKA (reference sequence). The DNA of the CDR3 is TGCAGTGCTCTAATACTAGCGGGAGCCGCTGAGCAGTTCTTC. Protein product: CSALILAGAAEQFF.

In this sample, this clonotype is medium-sized. This beta chain is a stray sequence in a library constructed for alpha chains; its clone size is not meaningful. The gene calls are TRBV7-3 and TRBJ2-1, with 16 nucleotides matching TRBD2. The V gene's germline CDR1 is SGHTA and CDR2 FQGTGA. Losses at the gene ends were 5 bases for V and 9 bases for J; bases not matched to a gene: 7. The CDR3 has 16 residues. The CDR3 reads CASSVEGLAGGVEQFF. CDR3 coding DNA: TGTGCCAGCAGCGTAGAGGGACTAGCGGGAGGGGTTGAGCAGTTCTTC.

This clonotype occurred many times. Since the library was made to target alpha chains, this beta chain is a stray read and its abundance is not meaningful. V usage is TRBV4-3 and J usage is TRBJ1-6; no clear D gene. In germline, CDR1 is LGHNA, CDR2 YSLEER. The V end was cut by 2 bases, the J end by 0 bases, with 11 bases between. The CDR3 loop spans 17 amino acids. CDR3 in DNA: TGCGCCAGCAGCCAAAGGGAACTGAGCTCCTATAATTCACCCCTCCACTTT. This gives the protein CASSQRELSSYNSPLHF.

This clonotype is labeled medium-sized. This beta chain is an off-target read within a library intended for alpha chains, so its frequency means little. The CDR3 DNA reads as TGTGCCAGCAGTCACCAGGACGGGGGTTGGACAGATACGCAGTATTTT. It is translated as CASSHQDGGWTDTQYF. This chain connects TRBV6-2 or TRBV6-3 to TRBJ2-3, with TRBD2 as a possible D gene (6 bases). The germline V gene encodes CDR1 MNHEY and CDR2 SVGEGT. The CDR3 contains 16 residues. V was pared by 5 bases and J by 3 bases, with 18 bases between.

This clonotype appeared a few times. This beta chain slipped into a library made for alpha chains as a stray read, so its size is not meaningful. The chain couples TRBV24-1 to TRBJ2-1, with 9 nucleotides matching TRBD1. The trim removed 5 bases at V and 6 bases at J, leaving 7 bases unmatched. The germline CDR1 and CDR2 sequences are KGHDR and SFDVKD. The CDR3 has 15 residues. DNA of the CDR3: TGTGCCACCAGTGGTAGGGACAGGGCTAGCAATGAGCAGTTCTTC. Translating gives CATSGRDRASNEQFF.

This clonotype is categorized as medium-sized (0.01 to 0.1%). The library was prepared for alpha chains; this beta chain is a stray read, so its frequency means little. The chain recombines TRBV5-5 with TRBJ2-5, with TRBD2 as a possible D gene (6 bases). CDR3 size: 13 residues. V lost 3 bases and J lost 5, with 11 bases in between. CDR1 SGHKS and CDR2 YYEKEE come from the germline V gene (reference sequence). Here the CDR3 reads CASSSGTWETQYF. The CDR3 nucleotides are TGTGCCAGCAGCTCCGGGACTTGGGAGACCCAGTACTTC.

With regard to this clonotype: The library was prepared for alpha chains; this beta chain is a stray read, so its frequency means little. This chain links TRBV5-1 with TRBJ1-1, with no clear D. Germline assignment: CDR1 SGHRS and CDR2 YFSETQ. Trimming took 0 bases from V and 0 from J, leaving 9 bases between them. The length of the CDR3 is 15 residues. CDR3 protein: CASSLAGELNTEAFF. CDR3 bases: TGCGCCAGCAGCTTGGCCGGGGAACTGAACACTGAAGCTTTCTTT.

This clonotype was detected ten times or more. Found in a library prepared for alpha chains, this beta chain is an off-target read, and its abundance has little meaning. V and J are TRBV28 and TRBJ2-7; D gene ambiguous. The CDR3 length is 12 residues. From germline, CDR1 is MDHEN and CDR2 SYDVKM. The ends were cut back, 7 bases at V and 3 bases at J, with 10 bases in the middle. The CDR3 loop reads CASKRQDYEQYF. CDR3 coding DNA: TGTGCCAGCAAAAGACAAGACTACGAGCAGTACTTC.

Remarks on this clonotype: As an off-target read in a library built for alpha chains, this beta chain has a frequency of little significance. The chain links TRBV9 to TRBJ1-1; TRBD1 agrees at 7 bases. From germline, CDR1 is SGDLS and CDR2 YYNGEE. The V and J ends lost 3 bases and 3 bases, in that order; junction bases with no gene match: 11. The CDR3 sequence is 16 residues long. The CDR3 protein is CASSEEEGAVYTEAFF. CDR3 bases: TGTGCCAGCAGCGAGGAGGAGGGGGCCGTGTACACTGAAGCTTTCTTT.

Comments on this clonotype: Little can be read into the size of this beta chain, an off-target read in a library designed for alpha chains. This chain uses TRBV12-3 or TRBV12-4 with TRBJ2-3, with 11 bases that match TRBD2. The V gene end was trimmed by 6 bases and the J gene end by 7 bases; junction bases not matched to a gene: 9. CDR3 length equals 15 residues. In DNA, the CDR3 is TGTGCCAGCAGCCCCGGGACTAGCGGATCATATACGCAGTATTTT. Residues: CASSPGTSGSYTQYF.

This clonotype was picked up many times. This beta chain is a stray sequence in a library constructed for alpha chains; its clone size is not meaningful. This sequence joins TRBV27 and TRBJ2-3, with 8 bases aligning to TRBD1. The CDR3 spans 16 residues. Trimming took 5 bases from V and 4 from J; bases not matched to a gene: 11. CDR1 is MNHEY and CDR2 is SMNVEV in the germline V gene (reference sequence). CDR3 loop: CASSLRTGFGPDTQYF. The DNA of the CDR3 is TGTGCCAGCAGTCTCCGGACAGGGTTTGGTCCAGATACGCAGTATTTT.

This clonotype was counted at least ten times. This beta chain came through as a stray read in a library set up for alpha chains, and its size says little. The chain couples TRBV30 to TRBJ2-1; 10 bases match TRBD2. CDR1 is GTSNPN, CDR2 SVGIG, per germline (reference sequence). CDR3 size: 13 residues. V trimming: 3 bases; J trimming: 5 bases; junction bases outside the gene matches: 1. CDR3 nucleotides: TGTGCCTGGAGACTAGCGGGAAACAATGAGCAGTTCTTC. Translation gives CAWRLAGNNEQFF.

By share of the sample, this clonotype is medium-sized (0.01 to 0.1%). This beta chain is a stray sequence in a library constructed for alpha chains; its clone size is not meaningful. The rearrangement links TRBV19 to TRBJ2-2; D might be TRBD1 (6 bases). The CDR3 contains 16 residues. The germline CDR1 and CDR2 sequences are LNHDA and SQIVND (reference sequence). The V end lost 5 bases, the J end lost 0 bases, and 13 bases lay between the germline ends. CDR3: CASSSQGMSNTGELFF. In nucleotides, the CDR3 is TGTGCCAGTAGTTCCCAGGGGATGTCGAACACCGGGGAGCTGTTTTTT.

As concerns this clonotype: Since it is a stray read in a library aimed at alpha chains, this beta chain has a size that is not meaningful. DNA for the CDR3: TGTGCCATCAGAGGCCTCCTAACAGGTCCTGGCTACACCTTC. It encodes CAIRGLLTGPGYTF. This chain uses TRBV10-3 with TRBJ1-2, with D tentatively TRBD1 (5 bases). The V gene lost 6 bases and the J gene lost 7 bases, with 18 bases spanning the gap. Germline loops: CDR1 ENHRY, CDR2 SYGVKD. The CDR3 runs to 14 residues.

At least ten counts were recorded for this clonotype. In a library made to pick up alpha chains, this beta chain is a stray read with a size that means little. The V gene is TRBV4-2, the J gene TRBJ1-5; no definite D call. V lost 1 base and J lost 6, with 13 bases in between. The CDR3 covers 15 residues. From germline, CDR1 is LGHNA and CDR2 YNFKEQ. The CDR3 region has the DNA TGTGCCAGCAGCCAAGTGGAGGATTTCGGTCAGCCCCAGCATTTT. Its translation is CASSQVEDFGQPQHF.

This clonotype ranks as medium-sized. Because the library targeted alpha chains, this beta chain is an off-target read whose size means little. The chain has TRBV5-6 and TRBJ1-5, with D possibly matching TRBD1 (5 bases). CDR3 length equals 17 residues. CDR1 SGHDT and CDR2 YYEEEE come from the germline V gene. Deletions cut 1 base from V and 2 bases from J, with 16 bases between. CDR3 nucleotide sequence: TGTGCCAGCAGCTTGAGGGTTCGGGGCGCGGGCAATCAGCCCCAGCATTTT. Its translation: CASSLRVRGAGNQPQHF.

Concerning this clonotype: Being off target in a library aimed at alpha chains, this beta chain has a size of little meaning. This chain links TRBV6-2 or TRBV6-3 with TRBJ2-7, with D possibly matching TRBD1 (5 bases). Germline V lookup: CDR1 MNHEY, CDR2 SVGEGT. The CDR3 covers 12 residues. Trimming removed 0 bases at V and 7 bases at J, with 7 bases between. The DNA for the CDR3 is TGTGCCAGCAGTTACTCAGGGGTGGAGCAGTACTTC. The encoded protein is CASSYSGVEQYF.

This clonotype was counted at least ten times. Because the library targeted alpha chains, this beta chain is an off-target read whose size means little. The chain combines TRBV7-2 with TRBJ2-1; D is unclear. Germline V lookup: CDR1 SGHTA, CDR2 FQGNSA. V was trimmed by 1 base and J by 9 bases, leaving 19 bases between them. This CDR3 is 16 amino acids long. CDR3 bases: TGTGCCAGCAGCTTAGACCAAACATGGGTCCAGATTGAGCAGTTCTTC. Its translation: CASSLDQTWVQIEQFF.

This clonotype occurred many times. This beta chain slipped into a library made for alpha chains as a stray read, so its size is not meaningful. The CDR3 here is CASSVGTGENSPLHF. The CDR3 region has the DNA TGTGCCAGCAGCGTAGGAACAGGGGAAAATTCACCCCTCCACTTT. This chain joins TRBV9 and TRBJ1-6; 7 nucleotides align to TRBD1. V shed 0 bases and J 7 bases; nucleotides not matched to a gene: 4. There are 15 residues in the CDR3. Germline V gene sequence: CDR1 SGDLS, CDR2 YYNGEE.

This clonotype was detected many times. In a library made to pick up alpha chains, this beta chain is a stray read with a size that means little. The rearrangement uses TRBV20-1 and TRBJ1-1, with 8 bases matching TRBD1. V was pared by 5 bases and J by 3 bases, with 5 bases of the junction left unmatched. The CDR3 consists of 13 residues. Germline V gene data show CDR1 as DFQATT and CDR2 as SNEGSKA (reference sequence). The CDR3 coding sequence is TGCAGTGCTCATCAGGGGGCGGACACTGAAGCTTTCTTT. Translating gives CSAHQGADTEAFF.

By frequency in the sample, this clonotype is medium-sized (0.01 to 0.1%). Being off target in a library aimed at alpha chains, this beta chain has a size of little meaning. The CDR3 nucleotides are TGCAGCGTTGGGACGGCCCCTTACAATGAGCAGTTCTTC. It encodes CSVGTAPYNEQFF. V and J are TRBV29-1 and TRBJ2-1, with unresolved D. CDR3 size: 13 residues. Germline CDR1 SQVTM, CDR2 ANQGSEA. Trimming left V 4 bases short and J 4 bases short, with 11 bases between.

This clonotype was seen repeatedly, ten times or more. In a library made to pick up alpha chains, this beta chain is a stray read with a size that means little. This chain uses TRBV6-5 with TRBJ2-3; D possibly matches TRBD1 or TRBD2 (5 bases each). The V end lost 2 bases, the J end lost 12 bases, and 9 bases lay between the germline ends. Germline V gives CDR1 MNHEY, CDR2 SVGAGI. This CDR3 has 11 amino acids. This CDR3 is CASSYPGPQYF. Here the CDR3 DNA reads TGTGCCAGCAGTTACCCGGGACCCCAGTATTTT.

Only one count was recorded for this clonotype. A library prepared for alpha chains yielded this beta chain as an off-target read; its size is of little meaning. CDR3: CSATPTGGASGNTIYF. In DNA form, the CDR3 reads TGCAGTGCTACTCCGACAGGAGGGGCCTCTGGAAACACCATATATTTT. This chain links TRBV20-1 with TRBJ1-3; TRBD1 is a possible D gene (6 bases). Germline CDR1 is DFQATT and CDR2 is SNEGSKA (reference sequence). V lost 4 bases, J lost 0 bases, and 16 bases lay in between. There are 16 residues in the CDR3.

Notes on this clonotype: This beta chain represents an off-target read in a library built for alpha chains; its size is of limited meaning. The chain employs TRBV6-2 or TRBV6-3 and TRBJ2-7, with D maybe TRBD2 (5 bases). This CDR3 is built from 13 residues. The germline V gene encodes CDR1 MNHEY and CDR2 SVGEGT. The ends were cut back, 7 bases at V and 3 bases at J, with 13 bases in the middle. CDR3 nucleotide sequence: TGTGCCAGCACCCAACTAGGATACTACGAGCAGTACTTC. This translates into CASTQLGYYEQYF.

This clonotype was observed many times. This beta chain was picked up by a library intended for alpha chains and is off target, so its count carries little meaning. The chain uses TRBV20-1 and TRBJ2-1, with 10 nucleotides matching TRBD2. CDR1 and CDR2 (germline): DFQATT, SNEGSKA (reference sequence). The CDR3 spans 13 residues. The ends lost 4 bases at V and 14 bases at J; junction bases unmatched: 11. In DNA, the CDR3 is TGCAGTGCTAAGCCAGCGGGAGGGTCCACGGAGTTCTTC. It translates to CSAKPAGGSTEFF.

This clonotype was counted many times. The size of this beta chain means little, since it is a stray read in a library made for alpha chains. The chain joins TRBV3-1 to TRBJ2-1, with 9 bases that match TRBD2. J lost 2 bases, V lost 1 base, and 3 bases had no gene match. The germline gives CDR1 LGHDT, CDR2 YNNKEL (reference sequence). The CDR3 runs to 16 residues. CDR3 coding DNA: TGTGCCAGCAGCCAAGGACTAGCGGAGACCTACAATGAGCAGTTCTTC. Translating it yields CASSQGLAETYNEQFF.

This clonotype was recorded many times. For a library built for alpha chains, this beta chain is a stray read; little rests on its size. This chain connects TRBV5-1 to TRBJ2-5; 7 nucleotides line up with TRBD1. The CDR3 is 14 residues long. Per germline, CDR1 SGHRS and CDR2 YFSETQ. Unmatched junction bases numbered 3, after V lost 1 base and J lost 3 bases. Here the CDR3 DNA reads TGCGCCAGCAGCTTGACCGGGACAGAAGAGACCCAGTACTTC. As protein: CASSLTGTEETQYF.

As concerns this clonotype: With the library built for alpha chains, this beta chain is off target and its frequency is not meaningful. The rearrangement links TRBV13 to TRBJ1-2; 7 nucleotides line up with TRBD1. Unmatched junction bases numbered 11, after V lost 5 bases and J lost 5 bases. Germline CDR1 and CDR2: PRHDT and FYEKMQ (reference sequence). CDR3 length: 15 residues. DNA for the CDR3: TGTGCCAGCAGCGGCCATGGACAGGAGACTTATGGCTACACCTTC. It translates to CASSGHGQETYGYTF.